This T cell receptor beta chain was captured by sequencing in a study of blood T cells in healthy people across ages. This clonotype was counted between two and nine times. A second PCR of 7 to 11 cycles used a sample-barcoded 5' primer and a J-beta primer mix. All cDNA molecules were each tagged by a template-switch adaptor with 12 random nucleotides. TCRdb re-called the 5' RACE reads through MiXCR, storing one row per CDR3 protein. The sample shows more than 500,000 distinct CDR3 sequences, about 25% of them seen only once. The germline CDR1 and CDR2 sequences are SEHNR and FQNEAQ (reference sequence). This CDR3 is built from 14 residues. Trimming removed 7 bases from V and 2 bases from J; junction bases left unmatched: 3.

The chain links TRBV7-9 to TRBJ2-2; 8 bases align to TRBD1. The receptor's source is a woman aged 65 to 85 in good health. Sample: blood. CDR3 DNA sequence: TGTGCCAGCATTCAGGGGGCTAACACCGGGGAGCTGTTTTTT. This translates into CASIQGANTGELFF.